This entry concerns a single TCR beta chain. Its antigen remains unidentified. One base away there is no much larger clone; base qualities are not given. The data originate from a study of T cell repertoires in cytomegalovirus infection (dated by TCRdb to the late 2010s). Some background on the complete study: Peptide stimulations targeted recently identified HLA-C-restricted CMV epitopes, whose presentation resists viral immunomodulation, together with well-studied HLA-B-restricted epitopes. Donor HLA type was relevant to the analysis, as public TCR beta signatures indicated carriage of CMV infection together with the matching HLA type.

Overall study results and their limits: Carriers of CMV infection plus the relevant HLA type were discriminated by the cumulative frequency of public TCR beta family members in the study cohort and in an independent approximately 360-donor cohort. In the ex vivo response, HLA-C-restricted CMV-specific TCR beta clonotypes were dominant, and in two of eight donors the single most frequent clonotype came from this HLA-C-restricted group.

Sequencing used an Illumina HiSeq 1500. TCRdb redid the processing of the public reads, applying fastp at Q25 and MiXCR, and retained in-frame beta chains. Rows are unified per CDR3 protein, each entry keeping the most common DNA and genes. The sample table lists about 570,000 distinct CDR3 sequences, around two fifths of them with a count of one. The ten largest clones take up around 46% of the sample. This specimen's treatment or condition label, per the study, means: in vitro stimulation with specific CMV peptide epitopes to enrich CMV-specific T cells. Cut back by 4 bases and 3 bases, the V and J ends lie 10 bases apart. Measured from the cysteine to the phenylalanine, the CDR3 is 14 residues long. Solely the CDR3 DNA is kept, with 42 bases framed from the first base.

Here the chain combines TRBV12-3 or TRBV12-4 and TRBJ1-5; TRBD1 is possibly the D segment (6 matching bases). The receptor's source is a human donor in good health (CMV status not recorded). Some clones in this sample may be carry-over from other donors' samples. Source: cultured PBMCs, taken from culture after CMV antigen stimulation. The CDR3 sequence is CASSWTVNNQPQHF. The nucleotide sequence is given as TGTGCCAGCAGTTGGACAGTGAACAATCAGCCCCAGCATTTT.